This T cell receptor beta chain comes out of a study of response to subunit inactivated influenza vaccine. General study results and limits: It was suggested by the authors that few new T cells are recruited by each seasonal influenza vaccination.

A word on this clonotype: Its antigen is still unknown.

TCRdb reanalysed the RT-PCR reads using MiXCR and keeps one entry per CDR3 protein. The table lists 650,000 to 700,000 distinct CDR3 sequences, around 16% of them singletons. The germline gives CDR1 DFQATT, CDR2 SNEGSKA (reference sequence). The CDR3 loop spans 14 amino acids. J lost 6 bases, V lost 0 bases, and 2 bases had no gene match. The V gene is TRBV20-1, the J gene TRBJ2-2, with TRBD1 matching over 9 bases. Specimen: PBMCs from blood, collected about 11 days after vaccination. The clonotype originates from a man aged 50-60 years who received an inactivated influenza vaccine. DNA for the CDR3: TGCAGTGCTAGAGATTACAGGGGGCCCGGGGAGCTGTTTTTT. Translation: CSARDYRGPGELFF.